Listed below are T cell receptor beta chains from one sample, sequenced in a study of spatial heterogeneity in lung cancer. TCRdb recomputed calls from the 5' RACE reads with MiXCR, one row per CDR3 protein. The sample records about 30,000 distinct CDR3 sequences, approximately 8.1% being singletons. The material was PBMCs, obtained at surgery. These receptors were collected from a female donor with early-stage non-small cell lung cancer. CDR3s leave out the opening cysteine and the closing phenylalanine or tryptophan. The order of the fields is J gene, V gene, CDR3 protein.

>TRBJ1-2|TRBV2
ASSDTPHGYT
>TRBJ2-3|TRBV6-5
ASRTPWGASNTDTQY
>TRBJ1-4|TRBV7-8
ASRIQGLNEKLF
>TRBJ1-6|TRBV7-2
ASSVGQSKVLH
>TRBJ2-3|TRBV11-2
ASSYGTSLGRGDTQY
>TRBJ2-1|TRBV18
ASSPPGGSSYNEQF
>TRBJ2-1|TRBV29-1
SVDSGSDEQF
>TRBJ2-7|TRBV10-3
AISEGGGSYEQY
>TRBJ2-1|TRBV11-3
ASSLMKHSYNEQF
>TRBJ2-3|TRBV3-1
ASSPGQGRWDTQY
>TRBJ2-5|TRBV28
ASSFPSGAGETQY
>TRBJ2-7|TRBV11-2
ASSGYLGRSYEQY
>TRBJ1-2|TRBV29-1
SVEGGGNGYT
>TRBJ2-5|TRBV5-4
ASSPGGREWETQY
>TRBJ2-7|TRBV5-6
ASSRGGPVTFFYEQY
>TRBJ2-3|TRBV6-1
ASSADGDTQY
>TRBJ1-6|TRBV5-5
ASSLGPNSNSPLH
>TRBJ2-5|TRBV11-3
ASSFQGEETQY
>TRBJ2-1|TRBV10-3
AIREGSNTRLAGVSYNEQF
>TRBJ1-1|TRBV11-2
ASSLESGNTEAF
>TRBJ1-1|TRBV7-2
ASSPTRGEQGMNTEAF
>TRBJ1-2|TRBV7-2
ASSLGGQAPYGYT
>TRBJ2-1|TRBV11-2
ASSLVISSNEQF
>TRBJ1-2|TRBV7-9
ASTRGSYHGYT